This T cell receptor beta chain was captured in a study of Graves' ophthalmopathy and Graves' hyperthyroidism. Regarding this clonotype: Its antigen is unknown.

Per the germline V gene, CDR1 is MNHEY and CDR2 is SVGEGT. The V gene end was trimmed by 2 bases and the J gene end by 3 bases; junction bases not matched to a gene: 8. The CDR3 consists of 19 residues. The study, taken as a whole, reports: A model built from 13 signatures distinguished ophthalmopathy from stable hyperthyroidism with 85% to 90% sensitivity and around 78% specificity. Most thyroid clonotypes expanded beyond 0.001 frequency were also found in blood.

RNA transcripts yielded amplified TCR beta CDR3 regions. HTBI primers primed a first-round RT-PCR, and a second-round multiplex PCR followed. Via MiXCR, TCRdb re-called the multiplex PCR reads, giving one row per CDR3 protein. The table has approximately 500,000 distinct CDR3 sequences, over 13% seen once. Sample: blood. The V and J genes are TRBV6-2 or TRBV6-3 and TRBJ2-4, with TRBD2 matching 15 bases. This TCR came from a young woman with Graves' ophthalmopathy. The CDR3 region is CASSYLGLAGGLVKNIQYF. Written as DNA, the CDR3 is TGTGCCAGCAGTTACCTTGGACTAGCGGGAGGGCTGGTCAAAAACATTCAGTACTTC.